This T cell receptor (beta chain) was retrieved from a study of T cells in Graves' hyperthyroidism and ophthalmopathy. Researchers took RNA transcripts and amplified the TCR beta CDR3 regions from them. The study used the HTBI primer set for a first-round RT-PCR of the TCR CDR3. TCRdb re-analysed the multiplex PCR reads in MiXCR, keeping a single row per CDR3 protein. The sample yields some 500,000 distinct CDR3 sequences, approximately 15% seen once. Germline V lookup: CDR1 SGDLS, CDR2 YYNGEE. Trimming cost V 2 bases and J 1 base; bases outside gene matches: 5. The CDR3 runs to 15 residues. Sequences were obtained from blood. This TCR derives from a woman younger than 30 with Graves' hyperthyroidism. J is TRBJ2-5 and V is TRBV9; TRBD2 matches 7 bases. DNA of the CDR3: TGTGCCAGCAGCGTGGGGGGAGGGGCCCAAGAGACCCAGTACTTC. Translating gives CASSVGGGAQETQYF.